The T cell receptor beta chain described here comes from a study of cytomegalovirus exposure and HLA in healthy donors. General study findings and limits: Both high specificity and high sensitivity reportedly marked the classifier's diagnosis of cytomegalovirus status.

Germline V gene lookup returns CDR1 SEHNR and CDR2 FQNEAQ (reference sequence). The CDR3 consists of 12 residues. V was shortened by 5 bases and J by 1 base, with 5 bases between the two germline ends. PCR involved 60 Vbeta and 13 Jbeta primers. The assay was immunoSEQ multiplex PCR, and TCRdb's table has in-frame clones only and misses some. The sample contains approximately 130,000 clones, 70% to 80% of which appear only once. As to this clone: The antigen is undetermined.

The rearrangement uses TRBV7-9 and TRBJ1-1; D ambiguous. The receptor was isolated from a human donor in good health. Material: PBMCs. The chain's CDR3 is CASSVQNTEAFF. CDR3 DNA: TGTGCCAGCAGCGTACAGAACACTGAAGCTTTCTTT. Complete variable domain (other parts from reference TRBV7-9 and TRBJ1-1): DTGVSQNPRHKITKRGQNVTFRCDPISEHNRLYWYRQTLGQGPEFLTYFQNEAQLEKSRLLSDRFSAERPKGSFSTLEIQRTEQGDSAMYLCASSVQNTEAFFGQGTRLTVV.